The rows below give T cell receptor beta chains drawn from one sample of a study of shared T cell receptors in the human thymus. The data were produced by immunoSEQ multiplex PCR, yet TCRdb's version contains in-frame clones alone and is incomplete. This sample yields about 660,000 clones, of which approximately 88% are seen a single time; around 0.0099% belongs to the top ten. The same data also contributed to another study, on human thymus T cells.

The sequenced sample consisted of thymocytes. The receptors originated from a boy under two years old with a congenital heart defect. The CDR3 runs from the conserved cysteine through the conserved F or W. D genes are given only for firm matches. Clone size is shown for a subset of rows, as once, few, many or a class of expanded clone.

j_call d_call clone_size v_call cdr3_aa cdr3_nt
TRBJ2-5 TRBD2 NA TRBV6-5 CASSSLTSGYQETQYF TGTGCCAGCAGTTCATTGACTAGCGGGTACCAAGAGACCCAGTACTTC
TRBJ2-3 NA once TRBV27 CASSSSRGGEAQYF TGTGCCAGCAGTTCCAGCAGAGGAGGGGAGGCGCAGTATTTT
TRBJ2-1 TRBD1 NA TRBV28 CASSPGGESGGDNEQFF TGTGCCAGCAGCCCAGGGGGAGAATCAGGAGGTGACAATGAGCAGTTCTTC
TRBJ1-1 NA NA TRBV9 CASSVEWGEGPTGAFF TGTGCCAGCAGCGTAGAGTGGGGGGAAGGGCCCACGGGGGCTTTCTTT
TRBJ2-2 TRBD1 NA TRBV10-1 CASSGTGLSGELFF TGCGCCAGTTCCGGGACAGGGCTATCCGGGGAGCTGTTTTTT
TRBJ2-6 TRBD1 NA TRBV30 CAWTRDRVSGANVLTF TGTGCCTGGACCCGAGACAGGGTCTCTGGGGCCAACGTCCTGACTTTC
TRBJ1-5 NA few TRBV19 CASSIHPGNPQHF TGTGCCAGTAGTATCCATCCGGGGAATCCCCAGCATTTT
TRBJ2-7 NA NA TRBV5-5 CASSLGDTPLLSYEQYF TGTGCCAGCAGCTTGGGGGACACCCCCTTACTCTCCTACGAGCAGTACTTC
TRBJ2-7 TRBD1 NA TRBV28 CASSHYVDRGRNEQYF TGTGCCAGCAGTCATTACGTCGACAGGGGGCGGAACGAGCAGTACTTC
TRBJ1-4 NA NA TRBV7-9 CASSLVGGAQCNEKLFF TGTGCCAGCAGCTTAGTAGGAGGGGCTCAATGTAATGAAAAACTGTTTTTT
TRBJ2-2 TRBD2 NA TRBV4-2 CASSQDPPGLGGTGELFF TGTGCCAGCAGCCAAGATCCGCCCGGACTAGGAGGCACCGGGGAGCTGTTTTTT
TRBJ2-1 TRBD2 NA TRBV27 CASTSGSPPSYNEQFF TGTGCCAGCACTAGCGGGAGTCCCCCCTCCTACAATGAGCAGTTCTTC
TRBJ2-4 TRBD1 once TRBV18 CASSPDRDKNIQYF TGTGCCAGCTCACCGGACAGGGACAAAAACATTCAGTACTTC
TRBJ2-3 NA NA TRBV29-1 CSVARPGAPDTQYF TGCAGCGTTGCACGCCCAGGGGCCCCAGATACGCAGTATTTT
TRBJ2-3 NA NA TRBV30 CAWGDLIGLDYPGLDTQYF TGTGCCTGGGGGGACCTGATTGGTCTGGACTACCCCGGGTTAGATACGCAGTATTTT
TRBJ2-1 NA few TRBV5-6 CASSLAPRRKNNEQFF TGTGCCAGCAGCTTGGCCCCGAGGAGGAAAAACAATGAGCAGTTCTTC
TRBJ1-5 NA NA TRBV12-5 CASGLVKWAGDSNQPQHF TGTGCTAGTGGTTTGGTAAAGTGGGCAGGTGATAGCAATCAGCCCCAGCATTTT
TRBJ1-1 NA NA TRBV18 CASSPSRQERRTEAFF TGTGCCAGCTCACCGAGCCGCCAGGAAAGGCGTACTGAAGCTTTCTTT
TRBJ2-1 TRBD2 NA TRBV7-2 CASSGLAGVNEQFF TGTGCCAGCAGCGGACTAGCGGGAGTAAATGAGCAGTTCTTC
TRBJ1-5 NA NA TRBV27 CASSFRVTDQPQHF TGTGCCAGCAGTTTCCGCGTCACGGATCAGCCCCAGCATTTT
TRBJ1-5 NA NA TRBV19 CASTLGRGRNSNQPQHF TGTGCCAGTACCCTAGGGAGGGGCAGGAATAGCAATCAGCCCCAGCATTTT
TRBJ2-6 TRBD1 NA TRBV5-1 CASSLTGLRNSGANVLTF TGCGCCAGCAGCCTGACAGGGCTAAGGAACTCTGGGGCCAACGTCCTGACTTTC
TRBJ2-7 TRBD1 NA TRBV2 CASITRDRGLEHEQYF TGTGCCAGCATTACCAGGGACAGGGGGCTTGAGCACGAGCAGTACTTC
TRBJ2-1 TRBD1 NA TRBV6-5 CASSYSPGQGRHEQFF TGTGCCAGCAGTTACTCCCCGGGACAGGGGCGTCATGAGCAGTTCTTC
TRBJ1-4 TRBD1 NA TRBV11-2 CASSFPGTGVEKLFF TGTGCCAGCAGCTTCCCCGGGACAGGGGTCGAAAAACTGTTTTTT
TRBJ2-7 NA NA TRBV27 CASSTSSTSFPQYF TGTGCCAGCAGTACCTCCTCGACTAGTTTCCCTCAGTACTTC
TRBJ1-3 NA NA TRBV5-1 CASSNNPPTPNSGNTIYF TGCGCCAGCAGCAATAACCCTCCGACACCAAACTCTGGAAACACCATATATTTT
TRBJ2-2 TRBD1 NA TRBV5-6 CASSFWDRVGSTGELFF TGTGCCAGCAGCTTTTGGGACAGGGTAGGAAGCACCGGGGAGCTGTTTTTT
TRBJ1-1 TRBD1 NA TRBV6-1 CASSAAQGQPMNTEAFF TGTGCCAGCAGTGCAGCCCAGGGACAGCCGATGAACACTGAAGCTTTCTTT
TRBJ2-1 TRBD2 NA TRBV9 CASSGTSGKVNEQFF TGTGCCAGCAGCGGGACTAGCGGGAAGGTCAATGAGCAGTTCTTC
TRBJ2-7 TRBD1 NA TRBV25-1 CASSEGPGTGAYEQYF TGTGCCAGCAGTGAAGGACCCGGGACAGGAGCCTACGAGCAGTACTTC